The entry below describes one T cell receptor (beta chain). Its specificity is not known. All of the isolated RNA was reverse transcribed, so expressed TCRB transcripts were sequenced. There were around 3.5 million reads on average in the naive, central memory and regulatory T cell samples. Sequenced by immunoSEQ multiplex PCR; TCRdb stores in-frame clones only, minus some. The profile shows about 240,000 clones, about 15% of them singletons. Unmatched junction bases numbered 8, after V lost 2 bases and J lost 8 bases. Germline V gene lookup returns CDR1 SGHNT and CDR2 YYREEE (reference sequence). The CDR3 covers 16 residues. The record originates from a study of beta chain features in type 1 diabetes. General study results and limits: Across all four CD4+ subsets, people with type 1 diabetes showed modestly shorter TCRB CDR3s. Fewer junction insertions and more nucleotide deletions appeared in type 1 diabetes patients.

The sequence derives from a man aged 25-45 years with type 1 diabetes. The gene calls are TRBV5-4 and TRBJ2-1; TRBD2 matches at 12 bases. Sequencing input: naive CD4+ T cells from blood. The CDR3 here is CASSFTTSGRRDEQFF. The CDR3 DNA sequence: TGTGCCAGCAGCTTTACTACTAGCGGGAGGAGGGATGAGCAGTTCTTC.